This T cell receptor beta chain was captured in a study of CD8+ T cells in alopecia areata. This clone was seen more than once but under ten times. Its antigen is as yet unknown. This same CDR3 is encoded by further DNA sequences in the sample. Study-wide results and limits: Scalp sample sequencing also detects resident alphabeta T cells of normal skin. Many expanded lesional clones persisted in scalp and blood during tofacitinib treatment. How baseline CD8+ expansion relates to response remains uncertain (there was one nonresponder).

This CDR3 is 11 amino acids long. Germline CDR1 and CDR2: SGHNT and YYREEE (reference sequence). Trimming pared 4 bases from V and 5 bases from J, leaving 7 bases between. The treatment was: oral pan-JAK inhibitor, 5-10 mg twice daily. Sequencing used cDNA as its template, made by extracting RNA and reverse transcribing it. Profiled with immunoSEQ multiplex PCR; TCRdb holds only in-frame clones, not every one. Counted here are about 140,000 clones, about 88% occurring once; the ten biggest clones make up approximately 13%. The chain joins TRBV5-4 to TRBJ2-7; D gene unclear. The TCR originated in a human donor with alopecia areata. Sequenced material: CD8+ T cells sorted from blood, taken at week 4, from a patient treated with tofacitinib. This CDR3 is CASSLGDEQYF. The DNA for the CDR3 is TGTGCCAGCAGCCTGGGCGACGAGCAGTACTTC.